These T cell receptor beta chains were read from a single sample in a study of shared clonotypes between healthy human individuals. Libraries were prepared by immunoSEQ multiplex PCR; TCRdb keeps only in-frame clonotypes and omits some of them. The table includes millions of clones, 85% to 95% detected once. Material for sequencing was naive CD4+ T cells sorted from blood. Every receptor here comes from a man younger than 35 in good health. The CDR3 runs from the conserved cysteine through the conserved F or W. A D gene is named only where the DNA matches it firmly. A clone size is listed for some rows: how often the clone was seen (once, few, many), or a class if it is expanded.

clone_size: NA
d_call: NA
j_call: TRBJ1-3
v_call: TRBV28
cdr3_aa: CASSPIGVYGNTIYF
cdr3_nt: TGTGCCAGCAGCCCTATCGGGGTCTATGGAAACACCATATATTTT

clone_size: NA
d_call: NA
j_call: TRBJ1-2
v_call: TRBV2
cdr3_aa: CASSEALEFINYGYTF
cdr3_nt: TGTGCCAGCAGTGAAGCGCTGGAGTTTATTAACTATGGCTACACCTTC

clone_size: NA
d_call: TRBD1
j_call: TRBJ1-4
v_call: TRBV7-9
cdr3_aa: CASSSKDRNEKLFF
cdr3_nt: TGTGCCAGCAGCTCCAAGGACAGGAATGAAAAACTGTTTTTT

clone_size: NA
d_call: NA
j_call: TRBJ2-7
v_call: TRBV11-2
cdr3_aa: CASSIGILGSNLGEQYF
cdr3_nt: TGTGCCAGCAGCATAGGTATTTTGGGATCCAATTTGGGGGAGCAGTACTTC

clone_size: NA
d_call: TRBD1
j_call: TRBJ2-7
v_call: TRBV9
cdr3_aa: CASSAGTGGYEQYF
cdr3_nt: TGTGCCAGCAGCGCTGGGACAGGGGGGTACGAGCAGTACTTC

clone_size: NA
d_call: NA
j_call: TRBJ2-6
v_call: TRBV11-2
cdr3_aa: CAIAGQSSGANVLTF
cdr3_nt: TGTGCCATCGCGGGACAGAGCTCTGGGGCCAACGTCCTGACTTTC

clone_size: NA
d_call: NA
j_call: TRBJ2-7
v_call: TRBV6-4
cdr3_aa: CASSDWAGDEQYF
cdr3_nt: TGTGCCAGCAGTGACTGGGCTGGGGACGAGCAGTACTTC

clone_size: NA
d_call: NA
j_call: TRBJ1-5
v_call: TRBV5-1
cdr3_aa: CASSLEGGRNQPQHF
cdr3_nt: TGCGCCAGCAGCTTGGAAGGGGGAAGGAATCAGCCCCAGCATTTT

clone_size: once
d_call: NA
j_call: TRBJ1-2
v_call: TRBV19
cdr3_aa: CASSAPQRDHGYTF
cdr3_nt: TGTGCCAGTAGTGCCCCCCAAAGGGATCATGGCTACACCTTC

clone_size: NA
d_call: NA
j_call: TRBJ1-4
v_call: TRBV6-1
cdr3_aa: CASSERGNEKLFF
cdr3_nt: TGTGCCAGCAGTGAGAGGGGCAACGAAAAACTGTTTTTT

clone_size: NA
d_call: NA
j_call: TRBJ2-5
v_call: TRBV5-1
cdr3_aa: CASSSPGTVQETQYF
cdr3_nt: TGCGCCAGCAGCTCTCCCGGGACGGTACAAGAGACCCAGTACTTC

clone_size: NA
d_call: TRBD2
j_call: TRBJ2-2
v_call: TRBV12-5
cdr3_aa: CASGLVPQGLAGTGELFF
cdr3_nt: TGTGCTAGTGGTTTGGTTCCCCAGGGACTAGCTGGTACCGGGGAGCTGTTTTTT

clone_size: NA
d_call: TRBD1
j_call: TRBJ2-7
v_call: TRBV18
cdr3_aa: CASSPTGQSYEQYF
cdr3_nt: TGTGCCAGCTCACCGACGGGACAGTCCTACGAGCAGTACTTC

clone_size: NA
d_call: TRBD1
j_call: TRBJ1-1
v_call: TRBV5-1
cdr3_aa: CASSGGQSGTEAFF
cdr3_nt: TGCGCCAGCAGCGGGGGACAGAGTGGTACTGAAGCTTTCTTT

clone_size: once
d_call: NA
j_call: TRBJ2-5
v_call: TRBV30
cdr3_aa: CAWMAQSGETQYF
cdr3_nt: TGTGCCTGGATGGCACAGTCAGGAGAGACCCAGTACTTC

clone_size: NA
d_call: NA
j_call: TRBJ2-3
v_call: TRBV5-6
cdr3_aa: CASSSTDRFSTDTQYF
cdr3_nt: TGTGCCAGCAGCTCTACTGACAGGTTTAGCACAGATACGCAGTATTTT

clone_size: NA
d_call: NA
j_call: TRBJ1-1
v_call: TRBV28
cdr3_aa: CASRQGGATEAFF
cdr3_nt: TGTGCCAGCAGGCAGGGAGGGGCCACTGAAGCTTTCTTT

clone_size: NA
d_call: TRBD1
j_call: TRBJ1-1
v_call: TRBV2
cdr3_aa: CASRSRQGMNTEAFF
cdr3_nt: TGTGCCAGCAGGTCCAGACAGGGAATGAACACTGAAGCTTTCTTT

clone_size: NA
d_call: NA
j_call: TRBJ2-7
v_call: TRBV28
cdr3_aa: CASSSPGDQGIDEQYF
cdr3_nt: TGTGCCAGCAGTTCACCAGGGGACCAGGGGATCGACGAGCAGTACTTC

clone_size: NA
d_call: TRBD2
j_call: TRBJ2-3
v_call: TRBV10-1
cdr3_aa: CASSETSGGTLGTQYF
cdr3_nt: TGCGCCAGCAGTGAGACTAGCGGGGGGACCCTGGGTACGCAGTATTTT

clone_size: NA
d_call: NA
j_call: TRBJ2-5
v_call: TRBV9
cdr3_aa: CASSPWNFGEETQYF
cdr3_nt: TGTGCCAGCAGCCCTTGGAACTTTGGGGAAGAGACCCAGTACTTC

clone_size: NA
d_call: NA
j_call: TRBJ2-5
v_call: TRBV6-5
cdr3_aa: CASSYDREGLGETQYF
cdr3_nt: TGTGCCAGCAGTTACGACAGGGAGGGTTTAGGGGAGACCCAGTACTTC

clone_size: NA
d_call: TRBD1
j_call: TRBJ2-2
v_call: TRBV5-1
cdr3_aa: CASSSNRGDTGELFF
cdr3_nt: TGCGCCAGCAGCTCAAACAGGGGGGACACCGGGGAGCTGTTTTTT

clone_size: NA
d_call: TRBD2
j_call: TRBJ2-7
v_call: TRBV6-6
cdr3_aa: CASSKLAGTYEQYF
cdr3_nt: TGTGCCAGCAGTAAACTAGCGGGAACCTACGAGCAGTACTTC

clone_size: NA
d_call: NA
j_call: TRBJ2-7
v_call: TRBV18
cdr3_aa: CASSNQDRVQYF
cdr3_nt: TGTGCCAGCTCGAATCAGGACCGGGTGCAGTACTTC

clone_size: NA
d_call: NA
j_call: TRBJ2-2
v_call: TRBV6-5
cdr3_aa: CASTADRLNTGELFF
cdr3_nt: TGTGCCAGCACCGCTGACAGGCTCAACACCGGGGAGCTGTTTTTT

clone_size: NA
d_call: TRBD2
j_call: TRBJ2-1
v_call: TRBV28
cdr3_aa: CASTPAGGNYNEQFF
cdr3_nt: TGTGCCAGCACACCAGCGGGGGGCAACTACAATGAGCAGTTCTTC

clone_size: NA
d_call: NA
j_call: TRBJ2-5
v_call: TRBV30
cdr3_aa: CAWSVPRSIQETQYF
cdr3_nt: TGTGCCTGGAGTGTCCCCAGAAGTATACAAGAGACCCAGTACTTC

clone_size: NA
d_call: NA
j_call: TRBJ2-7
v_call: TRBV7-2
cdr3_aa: CASSFTPAVEQYF
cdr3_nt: TGTGCCAGCAGTTTTACCCCCGCAGTCGAGCAGTACTTC

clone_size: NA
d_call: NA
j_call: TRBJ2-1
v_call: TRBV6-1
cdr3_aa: CASSDAQLIVYEQFF
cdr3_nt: TGTGCCAGCAGTGACGCCCAGCTGATCGTCTATGAGCAGTTCTTC

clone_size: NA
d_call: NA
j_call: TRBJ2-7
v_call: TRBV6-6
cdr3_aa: CASTRNSYEQYF
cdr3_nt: TGTGCCAGCACTCGGAACTCCTACGAGCAGTACTTC

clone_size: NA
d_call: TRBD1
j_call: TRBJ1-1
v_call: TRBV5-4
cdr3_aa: CASSGPDRADTEAFF
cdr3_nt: TGTGCCAGCAGCGGGCCGGACAGGGCGGACACTGAAGCTTTCTTT

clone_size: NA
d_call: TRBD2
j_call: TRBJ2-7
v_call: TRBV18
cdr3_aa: CASSPPGLAGGYEQYF
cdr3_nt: TGTGCCAGCTCACCACCGGGACTAGCGGGGGGCTACGAGCAGTACTTC

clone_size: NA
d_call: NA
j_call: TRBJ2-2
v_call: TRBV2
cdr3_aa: CASRLDQNTGELFF
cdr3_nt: TGTGCCAGCAGGTTAGACCAGAACACCGGGGAGCTGTTTTTT

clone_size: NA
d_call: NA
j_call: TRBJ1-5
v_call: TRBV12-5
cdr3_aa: CASGLVLGQGLHQPQHF
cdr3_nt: TGTGCTAGTGGTTTGGTACTAGGACAAGGACTTCATCAGCCCCAGCATTTT

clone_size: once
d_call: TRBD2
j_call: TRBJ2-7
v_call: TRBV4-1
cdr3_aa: CASSHGTSGREYEQYF
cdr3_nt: TGCGCCAGCAGCCACGGGACTAGCGGGAGGGAATACGAGCAGTACTTC

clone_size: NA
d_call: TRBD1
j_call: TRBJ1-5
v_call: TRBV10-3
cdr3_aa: CAISDYDRGQNQPQHF
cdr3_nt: TGTGCCATCAGTGATTACGACAGGGGGCAGAATCAGCCCCAGCATTTT

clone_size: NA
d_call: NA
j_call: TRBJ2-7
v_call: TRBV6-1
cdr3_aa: CASGRQDSREQYF
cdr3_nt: TGTGCCAGCGGACGACAGGATTCGCGCGAGCAGTACTTC

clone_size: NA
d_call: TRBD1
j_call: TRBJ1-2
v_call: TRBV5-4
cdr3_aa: CASSSGQGAYYGYTF
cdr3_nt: TGTGCCAGCAGCTCAGGACAGGGGGCTTACTATGGCTACACCTTC

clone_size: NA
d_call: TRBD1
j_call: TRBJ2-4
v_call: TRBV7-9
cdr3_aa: CASSLTGVVAKNIQYF
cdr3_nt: TGTGCCAGCAGCTTAACAGGGGTAGTAGCCAAAAACATTCAGTACTTC

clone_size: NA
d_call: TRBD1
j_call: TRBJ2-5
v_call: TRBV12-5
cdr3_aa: CASGQFTGVRETQYF
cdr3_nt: TGTGCTAGTGGTCAATTTACAGGGGTTAGAGAGACCCAGTACTTC

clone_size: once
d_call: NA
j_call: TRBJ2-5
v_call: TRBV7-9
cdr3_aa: CASRLGLGETQYF
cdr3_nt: TGTGCCAGCAGACTAGGGTTAGGGGAGACCCAGTACTTC

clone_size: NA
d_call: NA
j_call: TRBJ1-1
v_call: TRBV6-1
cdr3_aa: CASSLRTDSEAFF
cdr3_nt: TGTGCCAGCAGTCTGAGGACAGACTCTGAAGCTTTCTTT

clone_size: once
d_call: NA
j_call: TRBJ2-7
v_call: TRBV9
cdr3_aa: CASSVESGVSYEQYF
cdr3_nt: TGTGCCAGCAGCGTAGAATCAGGGGTCTCCTACGAGCAGTACTTC

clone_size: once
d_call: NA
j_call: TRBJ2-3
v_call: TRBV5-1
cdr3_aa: CASSLATTGYTDTQYF
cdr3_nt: TGCGCCAGCAGCTTGGCGACTACCGGATACACAGATACGCAGTATTTT

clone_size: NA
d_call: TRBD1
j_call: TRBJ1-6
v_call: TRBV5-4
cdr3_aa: CASSPGTANSPLHF
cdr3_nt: TGTGCCAGCAGCCCTGGGACAGCGAATTCACCCCTCCACTTT

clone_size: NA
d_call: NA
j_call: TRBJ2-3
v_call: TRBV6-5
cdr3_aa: CASSSPEGRGTDTQYF
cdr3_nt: TGTGCCAGCAGTTCGCCTGAGGGTAGGGGCACAGATACGCAGTATTTT

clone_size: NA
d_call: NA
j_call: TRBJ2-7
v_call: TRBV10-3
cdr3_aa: CAISESTEAYEQYF
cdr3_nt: TGTGCCATCAGTGAGTCGACAGAAGCCTACGAGCAGTACTTC

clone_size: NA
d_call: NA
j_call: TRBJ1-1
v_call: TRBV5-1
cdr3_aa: CASSSGSGTEAFF
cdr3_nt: TGCGCCAGCAGCTCCGGGTCGGGAACTGAAGCTTTCTTT

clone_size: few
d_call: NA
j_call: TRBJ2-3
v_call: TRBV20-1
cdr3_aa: CSAVTGPTRYF
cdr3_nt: TGCAGTGCTGTTACAGGCCCCACGCGGTATTTT

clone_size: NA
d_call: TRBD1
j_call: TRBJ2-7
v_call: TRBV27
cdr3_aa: CASSLRQGGSYEQYF
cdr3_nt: TGTGCCAGCAGTTTACGACAGGGGGGTAGCTACGAGCAGTACTTC

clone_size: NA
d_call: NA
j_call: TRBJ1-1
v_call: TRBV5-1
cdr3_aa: CASSSGHLNTETFF
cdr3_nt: TGCGCCAGCTCCTCGGGACACTTGAACACTGAAACTTTCTTT